The 11 T cell receptor beta chains listed next were all sequenced from one sample in a study of cytomegalovirus exposure and HLA in healthy donors. PCR amplification relied on 60 Vbeta primers (plus 13 Jbeta primers). The assay was immunoSEQ multiplex PCR, and TCRdb's table has in-frame clones only and misses some. The repertoire holds roughly 99,000 clones, with around three quarters as singletons. Sequenced sample: PBMCs. These receptors were obtained from a man aged 25-40 years in good health and CMV-seronegative.

There are a few counts of this clone. The J gene is TRBJ1-4, the V gene TRBV7-9; 7 bases map to TRBD1. The CDR3 spans 15 residues. The V segment lost 6 bases and the J segment 3 bases; nucleotides outside the gene matches: 7. The germline V gene has CDR1 SEHNR and CDR2 FQNEAQ (reference sequence). In DNA, the CDR3 is TGTGCCAGCAGGGTCACAGGGGCCGCTAATGAAAAACTGTTTTTT. It is translated as CASRVTGAANEKLFF.

This clone was counted once. V gene TRBV5-1 combines with J gene TRBJ2-7; D might be TRBD2 (5 bases). CDR1 and CDR2 from the germline V gene are SGHRS and YFSETQ. The CDR3 covers 15 residues. Deletions cut 4 bases from V and 0 bases from J, with 14 bases between. CDR3 coding DNA: TGCGCCAGCAGCCCTGGATTAGCGCCCTCCTACGAGCAGTACTTC. Translating gives CASSPGLAPSYEQYF.

The chain is built from TRBV7-2 and TRBJ2-3; the D is unclear. The V gene's germline CDR1 is SGHTA and CDR2 FQGNSA. This CDR3 contains 15 residues. The V end lost 2 bases, the J end lost 2 bases, and 11 bases lay between the germline ends. The CDR3 region has the DNA TGTGCCAGCAGCTTATGGGCTCAAAACACAGATACGCAGTATTTT. This sequence encodes CASSLWAQNTDTQYF.

Comment on this clone: At the DNA level, this CDR3 is encoded by other sequences in the same sample as well. The chain couples TRBV27 to TRBJ2-1, with D possibly being TRBD2 (6 bases). V lost 6 bases and J 6 bases, leaving 33 bases between the germline ends. Per the germline V gene, CDR1 is MNHEY and CDR2 is SMNVEV (reference sequence). CDR3 length: 20 residues. The CDR3 sequence: CASSRQGVPRSGGAPNEQFF. In DNA form, the CDR3 reads TGTGCCAGCAGCCGCCAGGGAGTCCCTCGTTCGGGCGGGGCCCCCAATGAGCAGTTCTTC.

The DNA for the CDR3 is TGCGCCAGCAGCCAAGGATGGGGAGGCGTAGATACGCAGTATTTT. Its protein is CASSQGWGGVDTQYF. J is TRBJ2-3 and V is TRBV4-1, with D tentatively TRBD2 (6 bases). Germline V CDR1 and CDR2: MGHRA, YSYEKL. V was clipped by 1 base and J by 5 bases, with 13 bases between them. This CDR3 has 15 amino acids.

This rearrangement joins TRBV5-4 to TRBJ1-5, with TRBD1 as a possible D gene (5 bases). Trimming cost V 2 bases and J 1 base, with 10 bases left between them. There are 15 residues in the CDR3. Germline assignment: CDR1 SGHNT and CDR2 YYREEE (reference sequence). This CDR3 is CASSFGPGSNQPQHF. DNA for the CDR3: TGTGCCAGCAGCTTTGGCCCAGGGAGCAATCAGCCCCAGCATTTT.

The V call is TRBV19, the J call TRBJ2-3; 7 bases are shared with TRBD2. The CDR3 extends over 15 amino acids. Germline-derived CDR1 and CDR2 are LNHDA and SQIVND (reference sequence). V lost 1 base and J lost 4; bases outside the gene matches: 5. The CDR3 DNA is TGTGCCAGTAGTATAGGGAGGGAGGGCGCAGATACGCAGTATTTT. Amino acid sequence: CASSIGREGADTQYF.

This chain connects TRBV30 to TRBJ2-5; tentative D call: TRBD2 (5 bases). Germline lookup yields CDR1 GTSNPN and CDR2 SVGIG (reference sequence). The V end lost 0 bases, the J end lost 2 bases, and 10 bases lay between the germline ends. The CDR3 loop spans 14 amino acids. The CDR3 DNA reads as TGTGCCTGGAGTGTACCGGGATTACAAGAGACCCAGTACTTC. It yields the protein CAWSVPGLQETQYF.

This clone has a handful of counts. The chain uses TRBV30 and TRBJ2-2; the D gene is possibly TRBD2 (5 bases). V gave up 2 bases and J gave up 7 bases, with 14 bases separating them. The germline V gene encodes CDR1 GTSNPN and CDR2 SVGIG (reference sequence). CDR3 length equals 14 residues. DNA for the CDR3: TGTGCCTGGAGTTTCCGGGGATGGGGCGGGGAGCTGTTTTTT. Its translation: CAWSFRGWGGELFF.

This chain uses TRBV10-3 with TRBJ2-1; the match to TRBD2 covers 7 bases. Germline CDR1 reads ENHRY; CDR2 reads SYGVKD. This CDR3 is built from 13 residues. V shed 4 bases, J shed 13 bases, and the junction held 10 bases outside the gene matches. For the CDR3, the DNA is TGTGCCATCAGTGGGGCTAGCGGCCTGAACCAGTTCTTC. Its translation is CAISGASGLNQFF.

The V call is TRBV27, the J call TRBJ1-5; TRBD1 matches 8 bases. Germline V gene lookup returns CDR1 MNHEY and CDR2 SMNVEV (reference sequence). The CDR3 contains 14 residues. V was pared by 3 bases and J by 6 bases, with 4 bases of the junction left unmatched. The CDR3, as DNA: TGTGCCAGCAGTTTGACAGGGGTCCGTCAGCCCCAGCATTTT. Translation: CASSLTGVRQPQHF.